This T cell receptor beta chain was recorded in a study of T-cell memory formation after mild COVID-19. TCRdb redid the calling of the 5' RACE reads with MiXCR, one entry per CDR3 protein. The sample yields hundreds of thousands of distinct CDR3 sequences, approximately 21% seen once. CDR3 length: 16 residues. Per the germline V gene, CDR1 is SGHRS and CDR2 is YFSETQ. Trimming shortened V by 1 base and J by 6 bases, and 17 bases separated the two germline ends. The V call is TRBV5-1, the J call TRBJ1-5; D not certain. Sequenced material: PBMCs or a T cell subset sorted from them (not recorded which). The sequence came from an adult woman who had mild COVID-19 (a few samples of this study predate the infection). Cell type and time point are not known. The CDR3 nucleotides are TGCGCCAGCAGCTTGTCCGGGTCGGGGAGAGGTCAGCCCCAGCATTTT. It specifies CASSLSGSGRGQPQHF.